One sample yielded the 3 T cell receptor beta chains listed below, sequenced in a study of cytomegalovirus exposure and HLA in healthy donors. 13 Jbeta primers and 60 Vbeta primers were used for the PCR. Clones were read by immunoSEQ multiplex PCR, and TCRdb kept only the in-frame ones, dropping some. The table includes approximately 150,000 clones, about four fifths detected once. Sequenced: PBMCs. These receptors were obtained from a man aged 50 to 59 in good health and CMV-seropositive.

The rearrangement uses TRBV6-5 and TRBJ1-1; D unclear. V was trimmed by 2 bases and J by 4 bases, leaving 8 bases between them. CDR3 size: 13 residues. The germline V gene encodes CDR1 MNHEY and CDR2 SVGAGI. In DNA, the CDR3 is TGTGCCAGCAGTTACGGCGCGGGCACTGAAGCTTTCTTT. Translated: CASSYGAGTEAFF.

Turning to this clone: Its ends do not fully match the called genes, so a read error is possible. This rearrangement joins TRBV28 to TRBJ2-7; 8 positions match TRBD1. The germline V gene has CDR1 MDHEN and CDR2 SYDVKM. This CDR3 is built from 15 residues. The CDR3 sequence is CANSFTGTGGYEQYF. Here the CDR3 DNA reads TGTGCCAACAGTTTCACCGGGACAGGAGGCTACGAGCAGTACTTC.

The rearrangement links TRBV29-1 to TRBJ2-3; TRBD2 might be the D (5 bases). CDR1 is SQVTM, CDR2 ANQGSEA, per germline. The CDR3 is 15 residues long. V was clipped by 0 bases and J by 0 bases, with 10 bases between them. The chain's CDR3 is CSVEDRRTSTDTQYF. The CDR3 DNA reads as TGCAGCGTTGAAGATCGGCGGACTAGCACAGATACGCAGTATTTT.